This paragraph reports one T cell receptor beta chain. What it binds is not known. From germline, CDR1 is MNHEY and CDR2 SMNVEV (reference sequence). The CDR3 has 14 residues. V was clipped by 7 bases and J by 5 bases, with 12 bases between them. The sample comes from a study of cytomegalovirus exposure and HLA in healthy donors. Primers included in the PCR were 60 Vbeta and 13 Jbeta primers. Clones were read by immunoSEQ multiplex PCR, and TCRdb kept only the in-frame ones, dropping some. The sample shows 150,000 to 200,000 clones, 65% to 75% of them seen only once. Findings and caveats of the study: Later on, a genetic analysis was performed. It linked a missense variant in DCLRE1C with V- and J-gene trimming of TCR beta. A later analysis showed that HLA-associated TCR beta chains had undergone more clonal expansion than equally common others.

The chain recombines TRBV27 with TRBJ1-6; no reliable D call. Material: PBMCs. This sequence originates from a human donor in good health. The CDR3 reads CASKAETNNSPLHF. Written as DNA, the CDR3 is TGTGCCAGCAAGGCTGAGACAAATAATTCACCCCTCCACTTT.